This T cell receptor (beta chain) was captured by sequencing in a study of neurological immune-mediated disorders. General observations from the study: HTLV-1-associated myelopathy ranked highest for TCR clonal expansion and multiple sclerosis lowest, beneath healthy controls. Subjects shared no identical expanded-clone CDR3 amino acid sequences, suggesting private TCR-beta repertoires in all groups.

TCRdb re-called the 5' RACE reads through MiXCR, storing one row per CDR3 protein. Of tens of thousands of distinct CDR3 sequences in the sample, 9.5% to 12% were seen once. This clonotype has a count of ten or more. Its target is not known. Sequenced sample: PBMCs. The sequence came from a man aged 55 to 69 in good health.

CDR3 bases: TGTGCCAGCAGTTTGATGGGGCCCCAGCCCCAGCATTTT. Translated, it gives CASSLMGPQPQHF. The J gene is TRBJ1-5, the V gene TRBV12-3 or TRBV12-4; tentative D call: TRBD1 (5 bases). The CDR3 has 13 amino acids. V was trimmed by 3 bases and J by 7 bases, leaving 10 bases between them.